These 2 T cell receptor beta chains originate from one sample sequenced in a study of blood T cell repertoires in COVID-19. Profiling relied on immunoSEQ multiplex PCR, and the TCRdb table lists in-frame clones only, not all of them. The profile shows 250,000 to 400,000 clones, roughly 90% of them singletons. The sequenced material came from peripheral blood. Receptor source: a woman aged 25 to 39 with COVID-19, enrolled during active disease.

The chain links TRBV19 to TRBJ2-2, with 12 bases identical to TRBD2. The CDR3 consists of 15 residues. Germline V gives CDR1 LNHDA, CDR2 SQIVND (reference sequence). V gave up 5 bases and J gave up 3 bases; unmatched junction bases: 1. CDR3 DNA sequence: TGTGCCAGTAGTCTAGCGGGAGGGGACACCGGGGAGCTGTTTTTT. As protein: CASSLAGGDTGELFF. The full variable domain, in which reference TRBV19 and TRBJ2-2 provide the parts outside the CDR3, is DGGITQSPKYLFRKEGQNVTLSCEQNLNHDAMYWYRQDPGQGLRLIYYSQIVNDFQKGDIAEGYSVSREKKESFPLTVTSAQKNPTAFYLCASSLAGGDTGELFFGEGSRLTVL.

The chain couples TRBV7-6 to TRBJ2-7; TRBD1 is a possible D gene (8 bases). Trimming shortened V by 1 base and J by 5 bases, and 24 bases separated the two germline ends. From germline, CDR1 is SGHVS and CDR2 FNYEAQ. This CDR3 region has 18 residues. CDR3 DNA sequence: TGTGCCAGCAGCTTAGGTCCAGGGGGCGATGCTCTAGCGGACGAGCAGTACTTC. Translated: CASSLGPGGDALADEQYF.